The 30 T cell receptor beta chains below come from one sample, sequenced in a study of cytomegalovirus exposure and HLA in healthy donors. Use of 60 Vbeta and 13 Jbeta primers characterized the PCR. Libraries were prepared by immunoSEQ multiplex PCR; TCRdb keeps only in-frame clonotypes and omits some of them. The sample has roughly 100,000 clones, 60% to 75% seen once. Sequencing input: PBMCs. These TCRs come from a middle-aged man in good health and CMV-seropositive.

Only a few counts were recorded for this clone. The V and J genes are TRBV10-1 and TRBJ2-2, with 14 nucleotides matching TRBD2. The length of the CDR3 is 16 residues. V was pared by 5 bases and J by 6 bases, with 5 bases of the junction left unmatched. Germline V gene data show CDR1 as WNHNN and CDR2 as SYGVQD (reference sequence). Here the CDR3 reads CASSRGTSGSPGELFF. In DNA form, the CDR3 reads TGCGCCAGCAGTAGAGGGACTAGCGGGAGCCCCGGGGAGCTGTTTTTT.

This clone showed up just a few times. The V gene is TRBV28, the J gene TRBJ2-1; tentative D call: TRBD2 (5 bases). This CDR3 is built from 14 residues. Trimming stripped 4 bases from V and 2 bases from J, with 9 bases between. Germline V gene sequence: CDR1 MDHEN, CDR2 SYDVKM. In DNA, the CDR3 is TGTGCCAGCAGTTCATTCGGGGCCTACAATGAGCAGTTCTTC. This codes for CASSSFGAYNEQFF.

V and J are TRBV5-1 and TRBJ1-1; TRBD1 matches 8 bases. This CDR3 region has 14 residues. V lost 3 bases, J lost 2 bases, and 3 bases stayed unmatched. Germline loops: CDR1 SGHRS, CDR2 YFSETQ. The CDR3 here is CASSSTGGNTEAFF. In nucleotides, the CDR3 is TGCGCCAGCAGCTCAACAGGGGGAAACACTGAAGCTTTCTTT.

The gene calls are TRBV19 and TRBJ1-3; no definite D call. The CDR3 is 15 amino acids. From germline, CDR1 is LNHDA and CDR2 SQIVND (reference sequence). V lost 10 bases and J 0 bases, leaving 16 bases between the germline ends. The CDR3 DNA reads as TGTGCCACCCATGGGGAGGGTCACTCTGGAAACACCATATATTTT. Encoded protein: CATHGEGHSGNTIYF.

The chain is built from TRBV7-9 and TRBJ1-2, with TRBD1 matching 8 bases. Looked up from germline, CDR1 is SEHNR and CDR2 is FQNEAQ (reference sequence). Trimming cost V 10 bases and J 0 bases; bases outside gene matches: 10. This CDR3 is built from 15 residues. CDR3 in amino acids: CATWPRDRSNYGYTF. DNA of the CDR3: TGTGCCACCTGGCCCCGGGACAGGTCTAACTATGGCTACACCTTC.

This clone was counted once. The CDR3 region has the DNA TGCAGCGTCGGGGGTCGACAGGGTCAAGAGACCCAGTACTTC. It encodes CSVGGRQGQETQYF. The gene calls are TRBV29-1 and TRBJ2-5; perhaps TRBD1 as D (7 bases). CDR1 is SQVTM and CDR2 is ANQGSEA in the germline V gene. The CDR3 is 14 amino acids. Deletions cut 6 bases from V and 2 bases from J, with 16 bases between.

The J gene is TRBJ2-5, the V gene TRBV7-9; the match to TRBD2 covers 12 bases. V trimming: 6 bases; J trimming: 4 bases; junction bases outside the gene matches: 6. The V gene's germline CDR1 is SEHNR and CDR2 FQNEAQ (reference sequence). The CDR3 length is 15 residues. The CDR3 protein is CASRSMGLAGETQYF. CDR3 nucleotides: TGTGCCAGCAGATCAATGGGACTAGCGGGAGAGACCCAGTACTTC.

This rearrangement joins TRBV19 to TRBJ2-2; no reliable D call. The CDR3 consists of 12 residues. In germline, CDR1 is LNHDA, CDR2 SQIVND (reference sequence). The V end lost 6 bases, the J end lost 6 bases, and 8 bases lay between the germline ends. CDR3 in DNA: TGTGCCAGTAGATCCTCAGCCGGGGAGCTGTTTTTT. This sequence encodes CASRSSAGELFF.

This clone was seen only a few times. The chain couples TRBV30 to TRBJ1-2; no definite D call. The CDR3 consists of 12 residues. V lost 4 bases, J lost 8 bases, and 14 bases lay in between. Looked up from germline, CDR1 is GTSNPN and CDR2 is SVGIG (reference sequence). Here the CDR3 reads CAWTGMLAGYTF. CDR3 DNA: TGTGCCTGGACGGGGATGCTCGCGGGCTACACCTTC.

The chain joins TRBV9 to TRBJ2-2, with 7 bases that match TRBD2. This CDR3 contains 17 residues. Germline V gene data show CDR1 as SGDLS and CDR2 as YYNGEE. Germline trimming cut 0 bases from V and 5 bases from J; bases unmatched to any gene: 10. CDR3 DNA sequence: TGTGCCAGCAGCGTAGCTGCACTAGCGAAAGGTACCGGGGAGCTGTTTTTT. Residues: CASSVAALAKGTGELFF.

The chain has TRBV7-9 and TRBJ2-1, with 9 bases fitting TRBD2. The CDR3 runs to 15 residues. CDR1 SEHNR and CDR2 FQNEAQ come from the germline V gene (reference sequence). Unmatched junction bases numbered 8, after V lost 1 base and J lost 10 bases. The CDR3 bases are TGTGCCAGCAGCTTAGTCCAGCGGGGGGATACGGAGCAGTTCTTC. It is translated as CASSLVQRGDTEQFF.

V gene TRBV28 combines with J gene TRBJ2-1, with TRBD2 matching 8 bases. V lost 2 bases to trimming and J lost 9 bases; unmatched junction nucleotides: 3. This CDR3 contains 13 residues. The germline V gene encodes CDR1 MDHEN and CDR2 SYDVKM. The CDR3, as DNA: TGTGCCAGCAGTTTACTCACTAGCGGTGAGCAGTTCTTC. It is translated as CASSLLTSGEQFF. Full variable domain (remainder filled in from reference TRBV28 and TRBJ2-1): DVKVTQSSRYLVKRTGEKVFLECVQDMDHENMFWYRQDPGLGLRLIYFSYDVKMKEKGDIPEGYSVSREKKERFSLILESASTNQTSMYLCASSLLTSGEQFFGPGTRLTVL.

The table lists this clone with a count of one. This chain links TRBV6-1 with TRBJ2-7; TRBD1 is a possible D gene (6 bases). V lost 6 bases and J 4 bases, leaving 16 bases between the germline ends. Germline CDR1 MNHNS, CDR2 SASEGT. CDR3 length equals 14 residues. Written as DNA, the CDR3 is TGTGCCAGCAGAAAAAGGGGGACCCTATACGAGCAGTACTTC. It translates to CASRKRGTLYEQYF.

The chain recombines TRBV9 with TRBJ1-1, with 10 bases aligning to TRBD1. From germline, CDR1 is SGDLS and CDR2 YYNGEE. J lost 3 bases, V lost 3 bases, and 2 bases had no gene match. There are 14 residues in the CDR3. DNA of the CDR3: TGTGCCAGCAGCGGACAGGGGGCGGACACTGAAGCTTTCTTT. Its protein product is CASSGQGADTEAFF.

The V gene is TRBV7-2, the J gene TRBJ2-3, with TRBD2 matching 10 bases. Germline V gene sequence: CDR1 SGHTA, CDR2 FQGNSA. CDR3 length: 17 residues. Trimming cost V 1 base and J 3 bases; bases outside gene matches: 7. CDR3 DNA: TGTGCCAGCAGCTTAGTGTCGGCTAGCGGGAGAACAGATACGCAGTATTTT. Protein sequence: CASSLVSASGRTDTQYF. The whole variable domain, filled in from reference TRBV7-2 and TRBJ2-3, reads GAGVSQSPSNKVTEKGKDVELRCDPISGHTALYWYRQSLGQGLEFLIYFQGNSAPDKSGLPSDRFSAERTGGSVSTLTIQRTQQEDSAVYLCASSLVSASGRTDTQYFGPGTRLTVL.

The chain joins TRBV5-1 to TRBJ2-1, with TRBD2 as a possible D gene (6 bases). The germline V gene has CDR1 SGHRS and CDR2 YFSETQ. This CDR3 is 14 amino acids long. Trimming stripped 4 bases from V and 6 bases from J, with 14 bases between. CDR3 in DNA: TGCGCCAGCAGCATGGGACTTCAGGGCAATGAGCAGTTCTTC. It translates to CASSMGLQGNEQFF.

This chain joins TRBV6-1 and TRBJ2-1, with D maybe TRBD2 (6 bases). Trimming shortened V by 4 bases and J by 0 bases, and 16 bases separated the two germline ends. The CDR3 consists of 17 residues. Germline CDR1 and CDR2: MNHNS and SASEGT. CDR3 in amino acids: CASSGTGVARSYNEQFF. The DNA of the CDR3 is TGTGCCAGCAGTGGGACGGGGGTAGCTCGCTCCTACAATGAGCAGTTCTTC.

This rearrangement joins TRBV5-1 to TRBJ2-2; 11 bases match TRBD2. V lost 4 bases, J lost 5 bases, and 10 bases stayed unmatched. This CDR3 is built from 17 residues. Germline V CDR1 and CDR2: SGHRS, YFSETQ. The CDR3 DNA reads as TGCGCCAGCAGCCTGCCTACTAGCGGGAGTACAACCGGGGAGCTGTTTTTT. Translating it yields CASSLPTSGSTTGELFF.

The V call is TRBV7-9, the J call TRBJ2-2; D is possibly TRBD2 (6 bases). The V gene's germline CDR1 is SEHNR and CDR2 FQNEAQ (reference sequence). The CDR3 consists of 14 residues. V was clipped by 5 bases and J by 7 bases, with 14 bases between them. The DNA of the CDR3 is TGTGCCAGCAGCCGGGCCGGGGGTGACGGGGAGCTGTTTTTT. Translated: CASSRAGGDGELFF.

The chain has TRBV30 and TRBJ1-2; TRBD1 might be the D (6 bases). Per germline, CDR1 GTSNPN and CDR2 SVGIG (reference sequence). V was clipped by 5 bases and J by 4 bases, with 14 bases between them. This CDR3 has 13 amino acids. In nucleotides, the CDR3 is TGTGCCTGGTCCCCGGGACACTCCTATGGCTACACCTTC. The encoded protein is CAWSPGHSYGYTF. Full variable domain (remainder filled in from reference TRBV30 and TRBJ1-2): SQTIHQWPATLVQPVGSPLSLECTVEGTSNPNLYWYRQAAGRGLQLLFYSVGIGQISSEVPQNLSASRPQDRQFILSSKKLLLSDSGFYLCAWSPGHSYGYTFGSGTRLTVV.

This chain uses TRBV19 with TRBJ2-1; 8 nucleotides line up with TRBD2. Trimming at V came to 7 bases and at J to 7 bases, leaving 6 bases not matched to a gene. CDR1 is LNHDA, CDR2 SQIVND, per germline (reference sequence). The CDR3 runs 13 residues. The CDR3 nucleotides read TGTGCCAGTAAAAGCGGGAGTGGGAATGAGCAGTTCTTC. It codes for CASKSGSGNEQFF.

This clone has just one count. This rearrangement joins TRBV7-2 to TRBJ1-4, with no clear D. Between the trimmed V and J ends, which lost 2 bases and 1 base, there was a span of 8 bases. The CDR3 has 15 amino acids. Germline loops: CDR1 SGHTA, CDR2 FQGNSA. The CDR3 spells CASSLMRGTNEKLFF. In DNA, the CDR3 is TGTGCCAGCAGCTTAATGCGAGGAACTAATGAAAAACTGTTTTTT.

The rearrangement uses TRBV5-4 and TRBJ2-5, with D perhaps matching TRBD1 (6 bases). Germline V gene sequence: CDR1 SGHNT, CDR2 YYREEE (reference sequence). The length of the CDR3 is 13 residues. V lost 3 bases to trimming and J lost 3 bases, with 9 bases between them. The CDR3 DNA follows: TGTGCCAGCAGCTCACAGGGTGAAGAGACCCAGTACTTC. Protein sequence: CASSSQGEETQYF. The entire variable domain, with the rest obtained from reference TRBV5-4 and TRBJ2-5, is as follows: ETGVTQSPTHLIKTRGQQVTLRCSSQSGHNTVSWYQQALGQGPQFIFQYYREEENGRGNFPPRFSGLQFPNYSSELNVNALELDDSALYLCASSSQGEETQYFGPGTRLLVL.

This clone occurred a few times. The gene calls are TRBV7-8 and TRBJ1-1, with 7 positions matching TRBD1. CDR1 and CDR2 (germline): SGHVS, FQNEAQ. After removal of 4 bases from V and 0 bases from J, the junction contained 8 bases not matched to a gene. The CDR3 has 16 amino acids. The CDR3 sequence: CASSSGQRTLNTEAFF. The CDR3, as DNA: TGTGCCAGCAGCTCGGGACAGAGGACGTTGAACACTGAAGCTTTCTTT.

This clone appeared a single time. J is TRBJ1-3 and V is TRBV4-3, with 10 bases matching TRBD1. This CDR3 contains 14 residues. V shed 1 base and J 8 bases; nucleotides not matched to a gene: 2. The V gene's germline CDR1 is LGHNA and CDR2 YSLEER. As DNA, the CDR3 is TGCGCCAGCAGCCAAGCCGGGACAGGGGACACCATATATTTT. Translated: CASSQAGTGDTIYF.

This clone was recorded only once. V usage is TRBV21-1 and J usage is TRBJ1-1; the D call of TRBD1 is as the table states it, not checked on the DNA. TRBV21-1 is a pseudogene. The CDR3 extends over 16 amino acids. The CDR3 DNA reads TGTGCCAGCAGCAAAGGGCGGGACAGGGGGCGGACTGAAGCTTTCTTT. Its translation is CASSKGRDRGRTEAFF.

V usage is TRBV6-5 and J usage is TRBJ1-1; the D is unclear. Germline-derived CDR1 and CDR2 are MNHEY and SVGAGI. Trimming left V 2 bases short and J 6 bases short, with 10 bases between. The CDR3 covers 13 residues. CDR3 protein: CASSYGFGAEAFF. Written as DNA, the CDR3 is TGTGCCAGCAGTTACGGTTTTGGAGCTGAAGCTTTCTTT.

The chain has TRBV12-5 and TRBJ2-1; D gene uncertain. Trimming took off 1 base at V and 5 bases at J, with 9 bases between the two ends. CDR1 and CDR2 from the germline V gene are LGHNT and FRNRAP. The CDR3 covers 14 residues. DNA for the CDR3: TGTGCTAGTGGTTTGGGACAAGAGCACAATGAGCAGTTCTTC. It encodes CASGLGQEHNEQFF.

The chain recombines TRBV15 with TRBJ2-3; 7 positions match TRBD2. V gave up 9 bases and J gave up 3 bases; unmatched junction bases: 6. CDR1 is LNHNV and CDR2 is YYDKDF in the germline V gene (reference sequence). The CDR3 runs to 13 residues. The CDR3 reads CATGAGGTDTQYF. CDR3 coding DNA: TGTGCCACTGGAGCCGGGGGGACAGATACGCAGTATTTT.

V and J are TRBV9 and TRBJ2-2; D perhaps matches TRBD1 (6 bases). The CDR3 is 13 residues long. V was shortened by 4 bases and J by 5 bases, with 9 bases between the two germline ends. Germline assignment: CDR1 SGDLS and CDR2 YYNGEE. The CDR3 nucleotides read TGTGCCAGCAGCACAAGGGGGACCGGGGAGCTGTTTTTT. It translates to CASSTRGTGELFF. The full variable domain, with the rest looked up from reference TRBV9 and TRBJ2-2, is DSGVTQTPKHLITATGQRVTLRCSPRSGDLSVYWYQQSLDQGLQFLIQYYNGEERAKGNILERFSAQQFPDLHSELNLSSLELGDSALYFCASSTRGTGELFFGEGSRLTVL.